A selection of T cell receptor beta chains follows, all from one sample in a study of neurological immune-mediated disorders. TCRdb reprocessed the 5' RACE reads via MiXCR and lists one record per CDR3 protein. Of some 57,000 distinct CDR3 sequences listed, less than 4% were seen once; the top ten hold 6% to 7%. Sequencing was carried out using PBMCs. These receptors all come from a man in his fifties or sixties with multiple sclerosis. Each CDR3 is given with its conserved first and last residue. The D gene is left open where the match is weak. The listing skips clone size in some rows; elsewhere it reads once, few, many or a size class.

j_call d_call clone_size v_call cdr3_aa cdr3_nt
TRBJ1-4 NA NA TRBV18 CASSSGTRSVTTNEKLFF TGTGCCAGCTCCTCCGGGACGCGGTCCGTCACAACTAATGAAAAACTGTTTTTT
TRBJ1-1 TRBD1 many TRBV12-3/TRBV12-4 CASSPSRQGQHTEAFF TGTGCCAGCAGCCCCTCGAGGCAGGGACAGCACACTGAAGCTTTCTTT
TRBJ2-1 TRBD2 NA TRBV18 CASRRTSGSVGDEQFF TGTGCCAGCCGCAGGACTAGCGGGAGTGTCGGCGATGAGCAGTTCTTC
TRBJ1-2 NA many TRBV6-5 CASSQTQGSYTF TGTGCCAGCAGTCAAACACAGGGCTCGTACACCTTC
TRBJ2-7 TRBD2 many TRBV7-2 CASSPGSGGGYEQYF TGTGCCAGCAGCCCTGGATCGGGGGGGGGATACGAGCAGTACTTC
TRBJ2-6 NA few TRBV20-1 CSARGAGRMGAKVLTF TGCAGTGCTAGAGGGGCAGGGCGGATGGGGGCCAAAGTCCTGACTTTC
TRBJ2-7 TRBD1 many TRBV20-1 CSARVGQGLYEQYF TGCAGTGCTAGAGTGGGACAGGGGCTCTACGAGCAGTACTTC
TRBJ1-3 NA NA TRBV20-1 CSARSTSGNTIYF TGCAGTGCTAGATCTACCTCTGGAAACACCATATATTTT
TRBJ1-5 NA many TRBV19 CASREGTASNQPQHF TGTGCCAGTAGGGAAGGTACAGCCTCCAATCAGCCCCAGCATTTT
TRBJ2-1 TRBD1 many TRBV12-3/TRBV12-4 CASSLFAGGNEQFF TGTGCCAGCAGTTTATTTGCAGGGGGCAATGAGCAGTTCTTC
TRBJ2-7 NA many TRBV12-3/TRBV12-4 CASSPGAYEQYF TGTGCCAGCAGCCCCGGGGCTTACGAGCAGTACTTC
TRBJ1-1 NA many TRBV6-2/TRBV6-3 CATPAGGITEAFF TGTGCCACCCCCGCCGGAGGGATCACTGAAGCTTTCTTT
TRBJ1-1 NA many TRBV9 CASRVTGRDTEAFF TGTGCCAGCAGGGTCACAGGCCGAGACACTGAAGCTTTCTTT
TRBJ2-7 TRBD1 many TRBV6-5 CASSYSGTGSYEQYF TGTGCCAGCAGTTACTCCGGGACAGGGTCCTACGAGCAGTACTTC
TRBJ2-7 NA many TRBV20-1 CSARLKLYEQYF TGCAGTGCTAGATTAAAGCTGTACGAGCAGTACTTC
TRBJ2-7 NA many TRBV12-3/TRBV12-4 CASSPAYEQYF TGTGCCAGCAGCCCGGCCTACGAGCAGTACTTC
TRBJ2-7 TRBD2 many TRBV29-1 CSVDGAGGSYEQYF TGCAGCGTTGATGGTGCGGGGGGGTCCTACGAGCAGTACTTC
TRBJ2-2 NA many TRBV6-1 CASRRLGTGELFF TGTGCCAGCAGGCGCCTGGGGACCGGGGAGCTGTTTTTT
TRBJ1-1 NA many TRBV9 CASSGPQGHTEAFF TGTGCCAGCAGCGGTCCCCAGGGGCACACTGAAGCTTTCTTT
TRBJ2-2 NA many TRBV7-2 CASSLFGGELFF TGTGCCAGCAGCTTATTCGGCGGGGAGCTGTTTTTT
TRBJ2-2 NA many TRBV12-3/TRBV12-4 CASSLIGGNTGELFF TGTGCCAGCAGTTTAATCGGGGGGAACACCGGGGAGCTGTTTTTT
TRBJ2-7 TRBD1 many TRBV12-3/TRBV12-4 CASSVQGLYEQYF TGTGCCAGCAGTGTACAGGGGCTCTACGAGCAGTACTTC
TRBJ2-2 NA many TRBV11-2 CASSLLIGELFF TGTGCCAGCAGCCTGCTAATCGGGGAGCTGTTTTTT
TRBJ1-5 NA NA TRBV4-1 CASSLQDYSNQPQHF TGTGCCAGCAGCCTACAGGATTATAGCAATCAGCCCCAGCATTTT
TRBJ2-7 TRBD2 NA TRBV7-2 CASSLGGLAGPYEQYF TGTGCCAGCAGCTTAGGCGGACTAGCGGGCCCCTACGAGCAGTACTTC
TRBJ2-1 NA NA TRBV7-8 CASSLNRGGTGEQFF TGTGCCAGCAGCTTAAATAGGGGGGGAACAGGTGAGCAGTTCTTC
TRBJ2-7 TRBD2 many TRBV20-1 CSARGGLAGDRAYEQYF TGCAGTGCTAGAGGGGGACTAGCGGGAGATCGCGCCTACGAGCAGTACTTC
TRBJ2-3 NA many TRBV7-8 CASSLVAVSDTQYF TGTGCCAGCAGCTTAGTAGCTGTGTCAGATACGCAGTATTTT
TRBJ1-1 NA many TRBV6-6 CASHKLSTEAFF TGTGCCAGCCACAAGTTGAGCACTGAAGCTTTCTTT
TRBJ2-3 NA many TRBV7-9 CASSLVPRVATDTQYF TGTGCCAGCAGCTTAGTCCCGAGGGTGGCCACAGATACGCAGTATTTT
TRBJ1-1 NA many TRBV7-9 CASSETVNPEAFF TGTGCCAGCAGCGAGACAGTGAACCCTGAAGCTTTCTTT
TRBJ2-1 TRBD1 many TRBV12-3/TRBV12-4 CASSFGRGQSREQFF TGTGCCAGCAGTTTCGGCAGGGGGCAATCCCGGGAGCAGTTCTTC
TRBJ1-1 NA NA TRBV3-1 CASSFGLGNTEAFF TGTGCCAGCAGCTTCGGACTTGGGAACACTGAAGCTTTCTTT
TRBJ2-3 NA many TRBV12-3/TRBV12-4 CASASPHTQYF TGTGCCAGCGCTAGCCCCCATACGCAGTATTTT
TRBJ2-7 NA many TRBV20-1 CSASPPAYYEQYF TGCAGTGCTAGTCCCCCTGCGTACTACGAGCAGTACTTC
TRBJ2-1 NA many TRBV5-1 CASSFNYEQFF TGCGCCAGCAGCTTTAACTATGAGCAGTTCTTC
TRBJ2-1 NA many TRBV11-3 CASSSGQILGPNEQFF TGTGCCAGCAGCTCAGGACAAATCCTCGGGCCCAATGAGCAGTTCTTC
TRBJ1-4 NA many TRBV20-1 CSARGQNEKLFF TGCAGTGCTAGAGGTCAGAATGAAAAACTGTTTTTT
TRBJ1-1 NA many TRBV20-1 CSAKGVAEAFF TGCAGTGCGAAGGGCGTCGCTGAAGCTTTCTTT
TRBJ2-1 TRBD2 many TRBV10-3 CAIRVGGTNEQFF TGTGCCATCAGGGTGGGAGGGACGAATGAGCAGTTCTTC
TRBJ2-1 TRBD2 many TRBV4-2 CASSQDSGGANEQFF TGTGCCAGCAGCCAAGATAGCGGGGGGGCCAATGAGCAGTTCTTC
TRBJ1-1 NA many TRBV10-3 CAIKVRGDPGNTEAFF TGTGCCATCAAAGTCCGAGGGGACCCCGGGAACACTGAAGCTTTCTTT
TRBJ2-5 TRBD2 many TRBV5-1 CASSLGSSGSRETQYF TGCGCCAGCAGCTTGGGCTCTAGCGGGAGTCGAGAGACCCAGTACTTC
TRBJ2-3 TRBD2 many TRBV4-2 CASSQEGGGAVDTQYF TGTGCCAGCAGCCAAGAAGGCGGGGGGGCGGTAGATACGCAGTATTTT
TRBJ2-4 TRBD2 many TRBV29-1 CSVSWRGEAKNIQYF TGCAGCGTGAGTTGGCGGGGGGAAGCCAAAAACATTCAGTACTTC
TRBJ2-2 NA few TRBV20-1 CSARANTGELFF TGCAGTGCTAGGGCTAACACCGGGGAGCTGTTTTTT
TRBJ2-3 TRBD2 many TRBV11-2 CASSPLWGGLTSTDTQYF TGTGCCAGCAGCCCACTGTGGGGGGGGTTAACTAGCACAGATACGCAGTATTTT
TRBJ1-1 NA many TRBV18 CASSPGGLDAFF TGTGCCAGCTCACCGGGAGGGTTAGACGCTTTCTTT
TRBJ2-7 TRBD2 NA TRBV7-9 CASSSGLAGGGTYEQYF TGTGCCAGCAGCTCCGGACTAGCGGGTGGTGGTACCTACGAGCAGTACTTC
TRBJ1-2 TRBD1 few TRBV12-3/TRBV12-4 CASRLGTANYGYTF TGTGCCAGCAGGCTCGGGACAGCTAACTATGGCTACACCTTC
TRBJ1-2 NA many TRBV3-1 CASSQLQEPSYGYTF TGTGCCAGCAGCCAACTACAGGAGCCCAGTTATGGCTACACCTTC
TRBJ1-1 NA NA TRBV18 CASSPPALWEGTEAFF TGTGCCAGCTCACCACCGGCGCTCTGGGAGGGCACTGAAGCTTTCTTT
TRBJ2-5 NA few TRBV5-1 CASSSLWNQETQYF TGCGCCAGCAGCTCCTTGTGGAACCAAGAGACCCAGTACTTC
TRBJ1-6 NA many TRBV5-1 CASSLKTGNSPLHF TGCGCCAGCAGCTTAAAAACGGGCAATTCACCCCTCCACTTT
TRBJ2-2 TRBD2 many TRBV5-1 CASSLVIAGPLGTGELFF TGCGCCAGCAGCTTGGTAATAGCGGGACCCCTAGGAACCGGGGAGCTGTTTTTT
TRBJ1-4 NA few TRBV20-1 CSARETPNEKLFF TGCAGTGCTAGGGAGACACCTAATGAAAAACTGTTTTTT
TRBJ2-7 NA many TRBV12-3/TRBV12-4 CASSLSRQTYEQYF TGTGCCAGCAGTTTGTCCCGCCAGACCTACGAGCAGTACTTC